This is a list of T cell receptor beta chains from one sample in a study of beta chain features in type 1 diabetes. Profiled with immunoSEQ multiplex PCR; TCRdb holds only in-frame clones, not every one. The sample gives hundreds of thousands of clones, 9.6% of which show up once; about 0.037% is in the top ten. Sequenced input: naive CD4+ T cells from blood. The receptors derive from a woman younger than 30 in good health. The CDR3 runs from the conserved cysteine through the conserved F or W. The D gene is left open where the match is weak. Some rows have no size entry. The others give once, few or many, or a class for an expanded clone.

D gene: .; clone size: many; V gene: TRBV29-1; J gene: TRBJ2-5; CDR3 protein: CSVDGPAETQYF; CDR3 DNA: TGCAGCGTTGATGGGCCAGCAGAGACCCAGTACTTC
D gene: TRBD1; clone size: .; V gene: TRBV5-5; J gene: TRBJ2-7; CDR3 protein: CASSFHGTGAYEQYF; CDR3 DNA: TGTGCCAGCAGCTTTCACGGGACAGGGGCCTACGAGCAGTACTTC
D gene: .; clone size: few; V gene: TRBV30; J gene: TRBJ1-5; CDR3 protein: CAWGKPQHF; CDR3 DNA: TGTGCCTGGGGCAAGCCCCAGCATTTT
D gene: TRBD2; clone size: .; V gene: TRBV9; J gene: TRBJ2-7; CDR3 protein: CASSKPTSGNYEQYF; CDR3 DNA: TGTGCCAGCAGCAAACCGACTAGCGGGAACTACGAGCAGTACTTC
D gene: .; clone size: .; V gene: TRBV2; J gene: TRBJ1-5; CDR3 protein: CASSEMSGNQPQHF; CDR3 DNA: TGTGCCAGCAGTGAAATGTCGGGTAATCAGCCCCAGCATTTT
D gene: TRBD1; clone size: .; V gene: TRBV6-5; J gene: TRBJ2-3; CDR3 protein: CASRKQGASTDTQYF; CDR3 DNA: TGTGCCAGCAGAAAACAGGGGGCGAGCACAGATACGCAGTATTTT
D gene: .; clone size: .; V gene: TRBV6-5; J gene: TRBJ2-7; CDR3 protein: CASGAAYEQYF; CDR3 DNA: TGTGCCAGCGGGGCAGCCTACGAGCAGTACTTC
D gene: .; clone size: many; V gene: TRBV30; J gene: TRBJ2-4; CDR3 protein: CAWARGTGNIQYF; CDR3 DNA: TGTGCCTGGGCTCGCGGGACTGGGAACATTCAGTACTTC
D gene: TRBD2; clone size: .; V gene: TRBV29-1; J gene: TRBJ2-1; CDR3 protein: CSVERELGDEQFF; CDR3 DNA: TGCAGCGTGGAGCGGGAGCTGGGGGATGAGCAGTTCTTC
D gene: .; clone size: few; V gene: TRBV12-5; J gene: TRBJ2-3; CDR3 protein: CASGLNLPGLVDTQYF; CDR3 DNA: TGTGCTAGTGGTTTGAACTTGCCGGGACTCGTGGATACGCAGTATTTT
D gene: .; clone size: few; V gene: TRBV9; J gene: TRBJ1-2; CDR3 protein: CASSVDEGTGEGYTF; CDR3 DNA: TGTGCCAGCAGCGTAGACGAAGGAACAGGTGAAGGCTACACCTTC
D gene: .; clone size: .; V gene: TRBV6-4; J gene: TRBJ1-6; CDR3 protein: CASSVVFRENPINSPLHF; CDR3 DNA: TGTGCCAGCAGTGTGGTTTTTAGGGAGAACCCCATTAATTCACCCCTCCACTTT
D gene: .; clone size: .; V gene: TRBV18; J gene: TRBJ2-7; CDR3 protein: CASSPAQGYEQYF; CDR3 DNA: TGTGCCAGCTCACCAGCCCAGGGCTACGAGCAGTACTTC
D gene: TRBD1; clone size: .; V gene: TRBV18; J gene: TRBJ1-1; CDR3 protein: CASSPQTGGMNTEAFF; CDR3 DNA: TGTGCCAGCTCACCACAGACAGGGGGGATGAACACTGAAGCTTTCTTT
D gene: .; clone size: few; V gene: TRBV7-9; J gene: TRBJ2-7; CDR3 protein: CASSSRDTSLITYEQYF; CDR3 DNA: TGTGCCAGCAGCTCCCGGGACACCTCGTTGATCACCTACGAGCAGTACTTC
D gene: .; clone size: .; V gene: TRBV11-1; J gene: TRBJ1-2; CDR3 protein: CASSLLAGRGGYTF; CDR3 DNA: TGTGCCAGCAGCTTACTAGCGGGACGTGGGGGCTACACCTTC
D gene: .; clone size: .; V gene: TRBV6-5; J gene: TRBJ1-1; CDR3 protein: CASSYSFGRGDTEAFF; CDR3 DNA: TGTGCCAGCAGTTACTCGTTCGGCAGAGGAGACACTGAAGCTTTCTTT
D gene: .; clone size: few; V gene: TRBV5-4; J gene: TRBJ2-1; CDR3 protein: CASSSTGGLYNEQFF; CDR3 DNA: TGTGCCAGCAGCTCCACCGGGGGACTTTACAATGAGCAGTTCTTC
D gene: TRBD1; clone size: .; V gene: TRBV5-1; J gene: TRBJ2-1; CDR3 protein: CASSLYRGEQTYNEQFF; CDR3 DNA: TGCGCCAGCAGCTTGTACAGGGGAGAACAGACTTACAATGAGCAGTTCTTC
D gene: .; clone size: few; V gene: TRBV27; J gene: TRBJ2-2; CDR3 protein: CASSFGGNLWTGELFF; CDR3 DNA: TGTGCCAGCAGTTTTGGAGGAAACTTATGGACCGGGGAGCTGTTTTTT
D gene: .; clone size: .; V gene: TRBV6-1; J gene: TRBJ2-1; CDR3 protein: CASSEWQGTGNEQFF; CDR3 DNA: TGTGCCAGCAGTGAATGGCAGGGGACGGGAAATGAGCAGTTCTTC
D gene: TRBD1; clone size: few; V gene: TRBV5-1; J gene: TRBJ2-7; CDR3 protein: CASSSLPGGEGEQYF; CDR3 DNA: TGCGCCAGCAGCTCACTTCCAGGGGGAGAGGGCGAGCAGTACTTC
D gene: .; clone size: .; V gene: TRBV20-1; J gene: TRBJ2-7; CDR3 protein: CSALSREQYF; CDR3 DNA: TGCAGTGCCCTTAGCCGCGAGCAGTACTTC
D gene: .; clone size: .; V gene: TRBV28; J gene: TRBJ2-5; CDR3 protein: CASSLSEETQYF; CDR3 DNA: TGTGCCAGCAGTTTGTCTGAAGAGACCCAGTACTTC
D gene: TRBD1; clone size: .; V gene: TRBV19; J gene: TRBJ1-1; CDR3 protein: CASSIDFAGTGGGTEAFF; CDR3 DNA: TGTGCCAGTAGTATAGATTTTGCCGGGACAGGGGGCGGGACTGAAGCTTTCTTT
D gene: .; clone size: .; V gene: TRBV18; J gene: TRBJ2-3; CDR3 protein: CASSPPSASTDTQYF; CDR3 DNA: TGTGCCAGCTCACCACCTAGCGCGAGCACAGATACGCAGTATTTT
D gene: TRBD1; clone size: .; V gene: TRBV15; J gene: TRBJ2-1; CDR3 protein: CATSRERGTGVSYEQFF; CDR3 DNA: TGTGCCACCAGCAGAGAGAGGGGGACAGGGGTCTCATATGAGCAGTTCTTC
D gene: TRBD1; clone size: .; V gene: TRBV5-4; J gene: TRBJ1-3; CDR3 protein: CASSRQGAGNTIYF; CDR3 DNA: TGTGCCAGCAGCCGACAGGGGGCTGGAAACACCATATATTTT
D gene: .; clone size: .; V gene: TRBV4-2; J gene: TRBJ1-1; CDR3 protein: CASSHRSGDWNTEAFF; CDR3 DNA: TGTGCCAGCAGCCACCGGTCTGGCGACTGGAACACTGAAGCTTTCTTT
D gene: TRBD1; clone size: .; V gene: TRBV20-1; J gene: TRBJ1-1; CDR3 protein: CSAARDSAFF; CDR3 DNA: TGCAGTGCTGCCCGGGACAGCGCTTTCTTT
D gene: TRBD2; clone size: few; V gene: TRBV7-3; J gene: TRBJ2-1; CDR3 protein: CASSLGGGEQFF; CDR3 DNA: TGTGCCAGCAGCTTAGGGGGGGGTGAGCAGTTCTTC